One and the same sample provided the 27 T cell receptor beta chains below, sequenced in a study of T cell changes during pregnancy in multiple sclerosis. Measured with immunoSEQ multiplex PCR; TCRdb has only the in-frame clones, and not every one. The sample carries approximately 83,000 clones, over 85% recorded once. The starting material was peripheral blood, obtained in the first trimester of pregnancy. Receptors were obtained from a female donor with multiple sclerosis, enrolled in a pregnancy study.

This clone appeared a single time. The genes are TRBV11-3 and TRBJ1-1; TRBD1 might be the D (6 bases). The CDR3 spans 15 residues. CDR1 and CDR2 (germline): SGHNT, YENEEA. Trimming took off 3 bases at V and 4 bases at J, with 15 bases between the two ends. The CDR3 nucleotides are TGTGCCAGCAGCTTGGACAGCAGACTATCCACTGAAGCTTTCTTT. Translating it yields CASSLDSRLSTEAFF.

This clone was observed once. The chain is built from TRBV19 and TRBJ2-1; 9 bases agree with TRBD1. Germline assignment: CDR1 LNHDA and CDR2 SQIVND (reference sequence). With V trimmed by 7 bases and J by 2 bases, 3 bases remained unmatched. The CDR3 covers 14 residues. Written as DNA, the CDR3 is TGTGCCAGTAAGTGGACAGGGGCCTACAATGAGCAGTTCTTC. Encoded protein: CASKWTGAYNEQFF.

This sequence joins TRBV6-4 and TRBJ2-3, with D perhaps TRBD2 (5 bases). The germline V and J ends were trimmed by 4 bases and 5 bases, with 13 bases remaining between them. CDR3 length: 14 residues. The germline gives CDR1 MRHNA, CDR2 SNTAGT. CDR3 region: CASSATTAVDTQYF. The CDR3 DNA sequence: TGTGCCAGCAGTGCTACTACAGCGGTAGATACGCAGTATTTT.

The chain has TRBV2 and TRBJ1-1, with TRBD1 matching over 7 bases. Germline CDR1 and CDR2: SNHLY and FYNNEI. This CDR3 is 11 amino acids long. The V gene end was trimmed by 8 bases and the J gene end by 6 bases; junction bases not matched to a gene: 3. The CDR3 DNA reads TGTGCCAGCTACAGGGGCCCTGAAGCTTTCTTT. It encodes CASYRGPEAFF. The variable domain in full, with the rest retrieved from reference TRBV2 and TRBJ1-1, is EPEVTQTPSHQVTQMGQEVILRCVPISNHLYFYWYRQILGQKVEFLVSFYNNEISEKSEIFDDQFSVERPDGSNFTLKIRSTKLEDSAMYFCASYRGPEAFFGQGTRLTVV.

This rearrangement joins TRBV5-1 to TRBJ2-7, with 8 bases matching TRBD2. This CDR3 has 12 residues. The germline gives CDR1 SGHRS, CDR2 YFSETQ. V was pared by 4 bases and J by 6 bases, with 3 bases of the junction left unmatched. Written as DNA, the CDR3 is TGCGCCAGCAGCCCCCGGGGGGGCGAGCAGTACTTC. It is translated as CASSPRGGEQYF.

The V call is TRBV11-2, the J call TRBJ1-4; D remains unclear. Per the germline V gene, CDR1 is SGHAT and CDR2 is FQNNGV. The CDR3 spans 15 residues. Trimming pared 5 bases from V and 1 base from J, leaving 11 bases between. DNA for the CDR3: TGTGCCAGCAGCCGGGAGGTACTAACTAATGAAAAACTGTTTTTT. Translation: CASSREVLTNEKLFF. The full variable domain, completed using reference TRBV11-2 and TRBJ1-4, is EAGVAQSPRYKIIEKRQSVAFWCNPISGHATLYWYQQILGQGPKLLIQFQNNGVVDDSQLPKDRFSAERLKGVDSTLKIQPAKLEDSAVYLCASSREVLTNEKLFFGSGTQLSVL.

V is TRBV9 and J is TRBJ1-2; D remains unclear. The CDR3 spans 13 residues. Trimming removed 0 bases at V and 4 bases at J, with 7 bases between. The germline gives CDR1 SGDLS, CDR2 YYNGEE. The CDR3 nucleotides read TGTGCCAGCAGCGTAGCCAGTTCCTATGGCTACACCTTC. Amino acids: CASSVASSYGYTF.

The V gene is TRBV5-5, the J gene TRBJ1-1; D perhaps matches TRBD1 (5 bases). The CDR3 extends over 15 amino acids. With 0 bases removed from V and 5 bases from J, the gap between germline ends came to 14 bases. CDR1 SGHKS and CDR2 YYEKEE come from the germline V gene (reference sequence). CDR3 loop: CASSLVPGRGTEAFF. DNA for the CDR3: TGTGCCAGCAGCTTGGTTCCAGGGAGGGGTACTGAAGCTTTCTTT.

The CDR3 region is CASRDPGHSNYGYTF. CDR3 DNA sequence: TGTGCCAGCAGGGATCCGGGACACTCTAACTATGGCTACACCTTC. This chain links TRBV9 with TRBJ1-2, with a possible D match to TRBD1 (6 bases). Germline V gene sequence: CDR1 SGDLS, CDR2 YYNGEE. Trimming removed 5 bases at V and 0 bases at J, with 14 bases between. There are 15 residues in the CDR3.

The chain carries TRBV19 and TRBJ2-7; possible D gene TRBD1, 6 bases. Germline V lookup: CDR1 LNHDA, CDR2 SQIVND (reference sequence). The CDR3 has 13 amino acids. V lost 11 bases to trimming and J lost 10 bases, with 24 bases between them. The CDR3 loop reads CASGEGHGKAQYF. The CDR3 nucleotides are TGTGCCTCAGGGGAAGGGCACGGCAAAGCTCAGTACTTC.

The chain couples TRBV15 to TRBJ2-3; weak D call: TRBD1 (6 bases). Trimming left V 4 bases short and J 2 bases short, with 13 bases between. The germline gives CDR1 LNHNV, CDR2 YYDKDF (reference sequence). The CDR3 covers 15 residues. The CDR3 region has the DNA TGTGCCACCAGCAAGGAGGACAGACTCACAGATACGCAGTATTTT. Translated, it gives CATSKEDRLTDTQYF.

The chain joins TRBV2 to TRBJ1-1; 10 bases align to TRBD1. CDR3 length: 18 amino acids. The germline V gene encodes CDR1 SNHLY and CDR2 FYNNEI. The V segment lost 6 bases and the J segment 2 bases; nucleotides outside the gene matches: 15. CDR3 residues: CASRFVGQGKETNTEAFF. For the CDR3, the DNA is TGTGCCAGCAGATTTGTGGGACAGGGGAAAGAGACAAACACTGAAGCTTTCTTT.

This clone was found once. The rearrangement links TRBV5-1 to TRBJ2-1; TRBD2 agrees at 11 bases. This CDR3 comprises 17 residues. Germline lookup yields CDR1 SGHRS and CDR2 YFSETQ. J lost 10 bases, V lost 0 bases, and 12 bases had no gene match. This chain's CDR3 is CASSLVTSGGLTSEQFF. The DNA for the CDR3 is TGCGCCAGCAGCTTGGTTACTAGCGGGGGACTTACAAGCGAGCAGTTCTTC.

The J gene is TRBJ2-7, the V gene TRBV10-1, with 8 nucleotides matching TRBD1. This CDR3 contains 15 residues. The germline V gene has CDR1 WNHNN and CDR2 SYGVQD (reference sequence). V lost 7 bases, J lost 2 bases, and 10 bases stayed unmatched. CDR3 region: CASINRDRQAYEQYF. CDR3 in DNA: TGCGCCAGCATTAACCGGGACAGGCAAGCCTACGAGCAGTACTTC.

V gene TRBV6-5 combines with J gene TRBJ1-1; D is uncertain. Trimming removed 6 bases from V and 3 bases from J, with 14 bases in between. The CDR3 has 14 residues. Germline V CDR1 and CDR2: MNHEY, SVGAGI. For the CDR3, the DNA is TGTGCCAGCAGAAGACCTCCGGCGGACACTGAAGCTTTCTTT. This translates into CASRRPPADTEAFF.

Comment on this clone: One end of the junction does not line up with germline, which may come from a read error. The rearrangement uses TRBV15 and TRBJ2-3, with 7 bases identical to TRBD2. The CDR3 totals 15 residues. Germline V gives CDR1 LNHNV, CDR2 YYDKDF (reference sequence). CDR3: CATSTDMTSTDTQYF. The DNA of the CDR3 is TGTGCCACCAGCACCGATATGACTAGCACGGATACGCAGTATTTT.

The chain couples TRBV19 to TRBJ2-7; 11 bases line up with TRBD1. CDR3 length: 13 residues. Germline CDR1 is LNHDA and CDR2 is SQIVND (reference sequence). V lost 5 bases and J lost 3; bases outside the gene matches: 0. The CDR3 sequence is CASSGTGGYEQYF. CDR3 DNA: TGTGCCAGTAGTGGGACAGGGGGCTACGAGCAGTACTTC.

In DNA, the CDR3 is TGCAGCGTTGATAAAGGAGGGATGAACACTGAAGCTTTCTTT. Translating it yields CSVDKGGMNTEAFF. This chain uses TRBV29-1 with TRBJ1-1; D is ambiguous. The CDR3 sequence is 14 residues long. Trimming took off 3 bases at V and 0 bases at J, with 11 bases between the two ends. CDR1 and CDR2 from the germline V gene are SQVTM and ANQGSEA.

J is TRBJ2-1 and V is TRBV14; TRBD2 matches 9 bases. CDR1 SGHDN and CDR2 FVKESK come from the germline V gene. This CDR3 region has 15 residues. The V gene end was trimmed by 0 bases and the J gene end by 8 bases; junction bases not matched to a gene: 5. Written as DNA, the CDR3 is TGTGCCAGCAGCCAAGATTTGCGGGGGGGCGATGAGCAGTTCTTC. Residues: CASSQDLRGGDEQFF.

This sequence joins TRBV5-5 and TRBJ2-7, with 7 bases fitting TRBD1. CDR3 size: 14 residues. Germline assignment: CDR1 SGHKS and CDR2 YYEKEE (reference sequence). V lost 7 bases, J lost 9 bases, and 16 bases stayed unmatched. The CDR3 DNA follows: TGTGCCAGCGGACTCGGGACAGAGATATCTTGGCAGTACTTC. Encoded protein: CASGLGTEISWQYF.

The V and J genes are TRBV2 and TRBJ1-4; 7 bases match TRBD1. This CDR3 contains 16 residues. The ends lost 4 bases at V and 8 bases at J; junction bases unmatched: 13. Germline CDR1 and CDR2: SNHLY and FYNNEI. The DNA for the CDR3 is TGTGCCAGCAGTGCCCAGACTACAGGGGTGGACGAAAAACTGTTTTTT. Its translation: CASSAQTTGVDEKLFF.

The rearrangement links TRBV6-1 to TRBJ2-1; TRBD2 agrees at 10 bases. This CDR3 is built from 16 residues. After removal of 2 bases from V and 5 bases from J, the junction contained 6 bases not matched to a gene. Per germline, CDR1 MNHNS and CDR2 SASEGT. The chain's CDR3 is CASSESVAGGHNEQFF. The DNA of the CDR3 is TGTGCCAGCAGTGAAAGTGTAGCGGGGGGACACAATGAGCAGTTCTTC.

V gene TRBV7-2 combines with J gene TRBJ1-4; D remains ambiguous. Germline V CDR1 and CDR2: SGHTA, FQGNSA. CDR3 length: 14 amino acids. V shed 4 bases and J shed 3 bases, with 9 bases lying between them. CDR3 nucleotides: TGTGCCAGCAGCTCCGGGTGGCCTAATGAAAAACTGTTTTTT. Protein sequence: CASSSGWPNEKLFF.

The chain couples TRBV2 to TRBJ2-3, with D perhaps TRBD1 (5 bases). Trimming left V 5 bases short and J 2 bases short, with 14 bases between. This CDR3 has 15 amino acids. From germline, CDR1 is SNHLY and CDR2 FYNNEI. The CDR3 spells CASSLRVWNTDTQYF. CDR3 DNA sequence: TGTGCCAGCAGTCTCAGGGTGTGGAACACAGATACGCAGTATTTT. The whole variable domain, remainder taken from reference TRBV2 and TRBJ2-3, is EPEVTQTPSHQVTQMGQEVILRCVPISNHLYFYWYRQILGQKVEFLVSFYNNEISEKSEIFDDQFSVERPDGSNFTLKIRSTKLEDSAMYFCASSLRVWNTDTQYFGPGTRLTVL.

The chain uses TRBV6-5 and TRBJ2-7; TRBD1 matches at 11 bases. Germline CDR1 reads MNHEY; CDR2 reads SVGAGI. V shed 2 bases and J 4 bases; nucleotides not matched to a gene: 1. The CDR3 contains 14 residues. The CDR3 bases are TGTGCCAGCAGTTACGGACAGGGGGCTTACGAGCAGTACTTC. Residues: CASSYGQGAYEQYF.

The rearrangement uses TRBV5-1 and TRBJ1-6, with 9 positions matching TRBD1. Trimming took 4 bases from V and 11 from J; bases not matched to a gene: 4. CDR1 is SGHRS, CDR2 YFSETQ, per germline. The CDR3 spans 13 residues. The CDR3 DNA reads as TGCGCCAGCAGCCGGGACAGGGAGACACCCCTCCACTTT. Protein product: CASSRDRETPLHF.

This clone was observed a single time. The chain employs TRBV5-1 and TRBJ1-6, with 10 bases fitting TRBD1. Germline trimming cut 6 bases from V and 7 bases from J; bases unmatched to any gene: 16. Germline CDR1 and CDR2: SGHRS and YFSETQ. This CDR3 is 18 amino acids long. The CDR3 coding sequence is TGCGCCAGCACCCAGTTGCCCTCATCGGGACAGGGGAATTCACCCCTCCACTTT. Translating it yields CASTQLPSSGQGNSPLHF.